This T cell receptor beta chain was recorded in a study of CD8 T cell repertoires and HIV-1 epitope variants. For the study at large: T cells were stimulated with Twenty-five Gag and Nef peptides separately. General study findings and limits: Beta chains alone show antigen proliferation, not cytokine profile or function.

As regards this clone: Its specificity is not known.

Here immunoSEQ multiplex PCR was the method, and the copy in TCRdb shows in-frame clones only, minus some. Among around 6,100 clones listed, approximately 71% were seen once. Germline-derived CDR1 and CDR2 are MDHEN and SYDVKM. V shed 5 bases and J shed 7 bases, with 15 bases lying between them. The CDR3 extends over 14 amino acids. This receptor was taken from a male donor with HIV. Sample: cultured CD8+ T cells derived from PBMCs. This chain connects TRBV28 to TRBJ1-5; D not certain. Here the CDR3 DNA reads TGTGCCAGCAGTCCCCGGGTGGGAATCCAGCCCCAGCATTTT. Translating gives CASSPRVGIQPQHF.